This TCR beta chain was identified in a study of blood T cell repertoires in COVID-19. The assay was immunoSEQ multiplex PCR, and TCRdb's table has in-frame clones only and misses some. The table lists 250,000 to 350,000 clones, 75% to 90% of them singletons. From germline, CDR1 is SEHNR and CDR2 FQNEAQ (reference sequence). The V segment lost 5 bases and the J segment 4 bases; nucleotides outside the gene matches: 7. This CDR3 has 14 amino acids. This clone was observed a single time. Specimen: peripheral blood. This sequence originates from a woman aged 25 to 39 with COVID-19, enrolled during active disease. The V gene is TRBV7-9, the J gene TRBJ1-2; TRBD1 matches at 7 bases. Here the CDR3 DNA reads TGTGCCAGCAGCCCTTCGACAGGGCTCTATGGCTACACCTTC. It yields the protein CASSPSTGLYGYTF.